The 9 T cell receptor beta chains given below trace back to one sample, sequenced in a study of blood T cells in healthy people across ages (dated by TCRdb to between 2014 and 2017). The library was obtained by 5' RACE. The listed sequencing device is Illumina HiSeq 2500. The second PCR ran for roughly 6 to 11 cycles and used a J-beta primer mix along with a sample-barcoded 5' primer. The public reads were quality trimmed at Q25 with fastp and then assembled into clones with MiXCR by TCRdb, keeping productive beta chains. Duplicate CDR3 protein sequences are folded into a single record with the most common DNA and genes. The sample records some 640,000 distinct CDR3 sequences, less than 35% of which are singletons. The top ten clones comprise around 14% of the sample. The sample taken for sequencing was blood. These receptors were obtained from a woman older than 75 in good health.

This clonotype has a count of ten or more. The CDR3: CASSFRQGQGEQFF. The CDR3 DNA reads TGTGCCAGCAGTTTCCGACAGGGGCAAGGTGAGCAGTTCTTC. The V call is TRBV12-3 or TRBV12-4, the J call TRBJ2-1; 8 bases agree with TRBD1. The CDR3 loop spans 14 amino acids. V dropped 3 bases and J dropped 9; count of bases not matched to a gene: 7.

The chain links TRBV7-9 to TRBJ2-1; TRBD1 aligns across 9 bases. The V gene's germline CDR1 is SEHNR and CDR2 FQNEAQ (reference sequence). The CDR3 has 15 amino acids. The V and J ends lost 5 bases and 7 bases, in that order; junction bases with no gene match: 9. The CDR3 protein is CASSQRTGDSNEQFF. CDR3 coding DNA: TGTGCCAGCAGCCAACGGACAGGGGACTCTAATGAGCAGTTCTTC.

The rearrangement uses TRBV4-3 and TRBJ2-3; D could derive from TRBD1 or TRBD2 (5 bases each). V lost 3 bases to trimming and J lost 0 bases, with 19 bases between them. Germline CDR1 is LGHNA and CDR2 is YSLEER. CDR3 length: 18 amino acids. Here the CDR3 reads CASSHAGKEGDSTDTQYF. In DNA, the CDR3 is TGCGCCAGCAGCCACGCCGGGAAGGAAGGGGACAGCACAGATACGCAGTATTTT.

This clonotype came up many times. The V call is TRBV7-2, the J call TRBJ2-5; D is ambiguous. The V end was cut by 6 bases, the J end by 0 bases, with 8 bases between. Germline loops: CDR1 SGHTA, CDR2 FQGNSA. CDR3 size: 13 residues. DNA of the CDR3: TGTGCCAGCAGTCTCGCAGACCAAGAGACCCAGTACTTC. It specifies CASSLADQETQYF.

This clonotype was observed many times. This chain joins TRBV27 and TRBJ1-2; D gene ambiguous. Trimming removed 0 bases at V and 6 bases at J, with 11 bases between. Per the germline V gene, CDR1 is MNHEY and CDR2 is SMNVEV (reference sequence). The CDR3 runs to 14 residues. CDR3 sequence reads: CASSLSSRTHGYTF. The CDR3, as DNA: TGTGCCAGCAGTTTATCCTCCCGAACTCATGGCTACACCTTC.

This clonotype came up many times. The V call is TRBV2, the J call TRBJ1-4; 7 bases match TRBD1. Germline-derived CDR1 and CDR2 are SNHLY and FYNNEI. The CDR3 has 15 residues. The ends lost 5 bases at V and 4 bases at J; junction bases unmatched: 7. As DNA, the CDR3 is TGTGCCAGCAGTCGCGAACAGGGGTATAATGAAAAACTGTTTTTT. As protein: CASSREQGYNEKLFF.

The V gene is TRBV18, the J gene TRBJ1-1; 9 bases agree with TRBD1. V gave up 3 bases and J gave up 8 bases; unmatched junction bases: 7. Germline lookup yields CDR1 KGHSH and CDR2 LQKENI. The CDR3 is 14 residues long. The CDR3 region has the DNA TGTGCCAGCTCACCCGAGACAGGGGGGCCCGAAGCTTTCTTT. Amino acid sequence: CASSPETGGPEAFF.

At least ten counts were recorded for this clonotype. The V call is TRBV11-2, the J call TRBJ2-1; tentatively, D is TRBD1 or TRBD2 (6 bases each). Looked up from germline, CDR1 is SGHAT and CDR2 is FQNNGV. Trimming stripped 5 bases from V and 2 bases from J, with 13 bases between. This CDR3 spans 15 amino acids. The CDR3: CASSQGGMTYNEQFF. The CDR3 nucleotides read TGTGCCAGCAGCCAAGGGGGGATGACCTACAATGAGCAGTTCTTC.

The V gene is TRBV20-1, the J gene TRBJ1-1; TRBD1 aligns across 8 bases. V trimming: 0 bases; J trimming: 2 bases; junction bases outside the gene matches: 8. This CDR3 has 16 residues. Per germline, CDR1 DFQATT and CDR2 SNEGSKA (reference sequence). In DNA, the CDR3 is TGCAGTGCTAGAGATTTATATGGACAGGGTAACACTGAAGCTTTCTTT. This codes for CSARDLYGQGNTEAFF.